Given below is one T cell receptor beta chain in context. It was with a sample-barcoded 5' primer and a J-beta primer mix that a second PCR of roughly 6 to 12 cycles was run. TCRdb called the 5' RACE reads again in MiXCR, with one record for every CDR3 protein. In the table there are over 1,500,000 distinct CDR3 sequences, approximately 39% of which are singletons. This sample is drawn from a study of blood T cells in healthy people across ages. The germline CDR1 and CDR2 sequences are MNHEY and SMNVEV (reference sequence). The CDR3 contains 15 residues. J gave up 7 bases and V 5 bases, and 11 bases lay outside the gene matches.

Sequenced material: blood. The receptor's source is a human donor in good health. V and J are TRBV27 and TRBJ1-2; 9 nucleotides align to TRBD1. The chain's CDR3 is CASSPRTGAARGYTF. The CDR3, as DNA: TGTGCCAGCAGTCCTAGGACAGGGGCCGCCCGTGGCTACACCTTC.